The clone carrying this T cell receptor beta chain was detected ten times or more. Amplified regions were TCR beta CDR3 sequences from RNA transcripts. The HTBI primer set served for first-round RT-PCR of the TCR CDR3. TCRdb reprocessed the multiplex PCR reads with MiXCR, giving one entry per CDR3 protein. Here the sample spans about 200,000 distinct CDR3 sequences, less than 20% being singletons. It was considered stable Graves' hyperthyroidism when ophthalmopathy did not progress within 18 months. These data come from a study of T cells in Graves' hyperthyroidism and ophthalmopathy. The CDR3 runs 15 residues. J lost 9 bases, V lost 2 bases, and 5 bases had no gene match. Germline assignment: CDR1 SEHNR and CDR2 FQNEAQ (reference sequence).

This chain links TRBV7-9 with TRBJ2-1, with 12 bases identical to TRBD2. The sequenced material came from blood. The sequence came from a woman aged 45-59 years with Graves' hyperthyroidism. The DNA of the CDR3 is TGTGCCAGCAGCTTACTGCGGACTAGCGGGACTGAGCAGTTCTTC. Translating it yields CASSLLRTSGTEQFF. The full variable domain, with the rest looked up from reference TRBV7-9 and TRBJ2-1, is DTGVSQNPRHKITKRGQNVTFRCDPISEHNRLYWYRQTLGQGPEFLTYFQNEAQLEKSRLLSDRFSAERPKGSFSTLEIQRTEQGDSAMYLCASSLLRTSGTEQFFGPGTRLTVL.